This TCR beta chain was obtained from a study of cytomegalovirus exposure and HLA in healthy donors. Broader study findings: An analysis done earlier found most TCR beta V segments productive about 87% or about 30% of the time. The study labeled 170 or so TCR beta chains cytomegalovirus-associated.

Trimming at V came to 4 bases and at J to 0 bases, leaving 9 bases not matched to a gene. The germline V gene encodes CDR1 SGHNT and CDR2 YYREEE (reference sequence). The length of the CDR3 is 16 residues. In regard to this clone: As yet, its antigen is unknown.

Vbeta (60) and Jbeta (13) primers were used in the PCR. Profiling relied on immunoSEQ multiplex PCR, and the TCRdb table lists in-frame clones only, not all of them. Among some 210,000 clones listed, roughly four fifths were seen once. This rearrangement joins TRBV5-4 to TRBJ2-5; TRBD2 agrees at 7 bases. Sequencing was done on a sample of PBMCs. The clonotype originates from a woman in her fifties or sixties in good health and CMV-seropositive. The CDR3 sequence: CASSRGGQEYQETQYF. The CDR3 DNA reads TGTGCCAGCAGCCGGGGAGGGCAGGAGTACCAAGAGACCCAGTACTTC.